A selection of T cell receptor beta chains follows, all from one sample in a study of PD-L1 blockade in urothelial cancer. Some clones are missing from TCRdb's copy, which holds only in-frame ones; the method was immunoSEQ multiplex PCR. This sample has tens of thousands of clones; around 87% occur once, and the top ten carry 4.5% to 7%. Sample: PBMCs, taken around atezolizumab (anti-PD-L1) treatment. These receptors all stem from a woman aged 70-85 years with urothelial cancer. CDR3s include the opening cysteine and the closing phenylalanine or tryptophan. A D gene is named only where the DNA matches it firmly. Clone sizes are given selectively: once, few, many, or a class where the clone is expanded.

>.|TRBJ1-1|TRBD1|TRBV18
TGTGCCAGCCTTAAATTGACAGGGGTGAGTAGCACTGAAGCTTTCTTT
CASLKLTGVSSTEAFF
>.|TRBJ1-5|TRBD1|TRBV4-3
TGCGCCAGCAGCCAGGACAGGGGCTCCAGCTCGACCCAGCATTTT
CASSQDRGSSSTQHF
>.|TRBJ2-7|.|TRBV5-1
TGCGCCAGCTCTCGCGGGCACGAGCAGTACTTC
CASSRGHEQYF
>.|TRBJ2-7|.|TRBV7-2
TGTGCCAGCAGCCTTCAGGGCGCATCGTACGAGCAGTACTTC
CASSLQGASYEQYF
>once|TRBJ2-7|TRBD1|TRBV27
TGTGCCAGCGGCTTCCGGGGACAGACCTACGAGCAGTACTTC
CASGFRGQTYEQYF
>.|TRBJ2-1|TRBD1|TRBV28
TGTGCCAGCAGTCATGGGACAGGTGATTACAATGAGCAGTTCTTC
CASSHGTGDYNEQFF
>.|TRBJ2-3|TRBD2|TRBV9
TGTGCCAGCAGCGCATTAGCGGGAGGGCCGGGTACGCAGTATTTT
CASSALAGGPGTQYF
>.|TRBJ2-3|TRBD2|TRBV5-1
TGCGCCAGCAGCTTGGGGACTAGCCAAGATACGCAGTATTTT
CASSLGTSQDTQYF
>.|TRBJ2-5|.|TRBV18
TGTGCCAGCTCACCTCGGACAGCTCAAGAGACCCAGTACTTC
CASSPRTAQETQYF
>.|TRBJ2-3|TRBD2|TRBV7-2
TGTGCCAGCAGCGAAAATAGCGGGGGGCATCCAGATACGCAGTATTTT
CASSENSGGHPDTQYF
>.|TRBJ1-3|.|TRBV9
TGTGCCAGCAGCGTATACGCGAAACCGGGACATAACTCTGGAAACACCATATATTTT
CASSVYAKPGHNSGNTIYF
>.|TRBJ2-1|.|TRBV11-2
TGTGCCAGCAGCATATCAGGCAAACACAATGAGCAGTTCTTC
CASSISGKHNEQFF
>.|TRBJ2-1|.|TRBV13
TGTGCCAGCAGCTTATTCGGGGTTAGAGGGATGTCCTACAATGAGCAGTTCTTC
CASSLFGVRGMSYNEQFF
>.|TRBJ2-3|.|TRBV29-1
TGCAGCGTTGAGGGGGGGGCGGCTAGCACAGATACGCAGTATTTT
CSVEGGAASTDTQYF
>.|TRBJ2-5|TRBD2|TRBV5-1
TGCGCCAGCAGGGTAGCGGGAGAAGAGACCCAGTACTTC
CASRVAGEETQYF
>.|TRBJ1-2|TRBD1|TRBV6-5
TGTGCCAGCAGTACTGGACAGGGTAGCTATGGCTACACCTTC
CASSTGQGSYGYTF
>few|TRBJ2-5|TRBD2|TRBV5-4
TGTGCCAGCAGCCTCCCTTTTGCGGGAGGGGCGGAGACCCAGTACTTC
CASSLPFAGGAETQYF
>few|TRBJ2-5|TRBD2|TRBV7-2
TGTGCCAGCAGCTGGAGACTAGCGGGGGCTTTGGGGGAGACCCAGTACTTC
CASSWRLAGALGETQYF
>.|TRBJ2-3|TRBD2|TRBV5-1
TGCGCCAGCAGCCTTACCATGACCGGGACTAGCGGTACCAGCACAGATACGCAGTATTTT
CASSLTMTGTSGTSTDTQYF
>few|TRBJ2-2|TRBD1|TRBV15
TGTGCCACCAGCCCCGACAGGGTTCCCGGGGAGCTGTTTTTT
CATSPDRVPGELFF
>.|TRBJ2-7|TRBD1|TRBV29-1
TGCAGCGTTTCAGGGGGCTCTTCCTACGAGCAGTACTTC
CSVSGGSSYEQYF
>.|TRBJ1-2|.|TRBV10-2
TGCGCCAGCAGTGAGCCCCAGACTTATGGCTACACCTTC
CASSEPQTYGYTF
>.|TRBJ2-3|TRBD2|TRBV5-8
TGTGCCAGCAGCTTGGCCGCGACTAGCGGGAGCGGAGATACGCAGTATTTT
CASSLAATSGSGDTQYF
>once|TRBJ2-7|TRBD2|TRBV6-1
TGTGCCAGCAGTGAAAGACGGGGGGGTTATAACGAGCAGTACTTC
CASSERRGGYNEQYF
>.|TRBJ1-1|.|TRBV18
TGTGCCAGCTCAGGGGGGATGGGCACTGAAGCTTTCTTT
CASSGGMGTEAFF
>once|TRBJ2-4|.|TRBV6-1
TGTGCCAGCAGTGAATTAATCGGGGTATTCAAAAACATTCAGTACTTC
CASSELIGVFKNIQYF
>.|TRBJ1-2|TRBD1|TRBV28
TGTGCCAGCACCTACCCACAGGGGTACCAAAACTATGGCTACACCTTC
CASTYPQGYQNYGYTF
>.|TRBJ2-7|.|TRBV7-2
TGTGCCAGCAGCTTGGTAGCTGAGAGGGAGCAGTACTTC
CASSLVAEREQYF